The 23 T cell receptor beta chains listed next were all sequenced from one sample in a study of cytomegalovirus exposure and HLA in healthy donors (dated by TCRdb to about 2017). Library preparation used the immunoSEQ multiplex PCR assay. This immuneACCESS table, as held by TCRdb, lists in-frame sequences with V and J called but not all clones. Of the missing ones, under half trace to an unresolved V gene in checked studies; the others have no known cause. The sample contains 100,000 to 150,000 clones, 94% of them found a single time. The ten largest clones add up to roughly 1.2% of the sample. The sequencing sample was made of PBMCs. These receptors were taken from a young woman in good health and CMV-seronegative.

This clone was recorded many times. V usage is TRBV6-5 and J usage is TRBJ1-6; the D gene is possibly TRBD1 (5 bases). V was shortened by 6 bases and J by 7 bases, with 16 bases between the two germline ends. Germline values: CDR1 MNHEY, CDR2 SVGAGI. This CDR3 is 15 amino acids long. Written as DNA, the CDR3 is TGTGCCAGCAGGGCAGAGGCAGGGAGGAATTCACCCCTCCACTTT. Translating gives CASRAEAGRNSPLHF.

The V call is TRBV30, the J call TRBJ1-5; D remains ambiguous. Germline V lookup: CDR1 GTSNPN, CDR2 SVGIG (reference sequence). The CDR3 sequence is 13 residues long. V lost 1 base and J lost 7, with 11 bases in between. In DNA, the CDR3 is TGTGCCTGGAGTGAGGAGGGCAGGCAGCCCCAGCATTTT. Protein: CAWSEEGRQPQHF.

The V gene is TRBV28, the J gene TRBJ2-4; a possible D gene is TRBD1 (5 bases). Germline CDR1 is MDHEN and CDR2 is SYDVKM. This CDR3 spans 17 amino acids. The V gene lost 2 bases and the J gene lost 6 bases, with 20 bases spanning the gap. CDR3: CASSLRGYRPQGNIQYF. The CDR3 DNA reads TGTGCCAGCAGTTTAAGGGGCTACAGGCCCCAGGGAAACATTCAGTACTTC.

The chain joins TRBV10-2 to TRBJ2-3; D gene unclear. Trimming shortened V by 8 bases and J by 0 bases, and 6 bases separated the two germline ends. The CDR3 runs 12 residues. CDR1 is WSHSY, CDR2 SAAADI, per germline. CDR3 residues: CASSGSTDTQYF. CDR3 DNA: TGCGCCAGCTCTGGCAGCACAGATACGCAGTATTTT.

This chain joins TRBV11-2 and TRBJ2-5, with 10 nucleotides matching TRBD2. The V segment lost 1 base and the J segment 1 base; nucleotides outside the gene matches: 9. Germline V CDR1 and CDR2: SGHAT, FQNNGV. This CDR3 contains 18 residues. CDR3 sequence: CASSLGALAGALQETQYF. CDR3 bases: TGTGCCAGCAGCTTAGGAGCCCTAGCGGGGGCCCTCCAAGAGACCCAGTACTTC.

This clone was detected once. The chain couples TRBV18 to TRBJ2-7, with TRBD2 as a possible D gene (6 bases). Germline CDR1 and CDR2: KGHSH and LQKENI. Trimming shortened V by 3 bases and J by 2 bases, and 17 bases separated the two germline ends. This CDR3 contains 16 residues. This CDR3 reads CASSPGGSGRPYEQYF. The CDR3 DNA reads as TGTGCCAGCTCACCGGGGGGAAGCGGGCGACCCTACGAGCAGTACTTC.

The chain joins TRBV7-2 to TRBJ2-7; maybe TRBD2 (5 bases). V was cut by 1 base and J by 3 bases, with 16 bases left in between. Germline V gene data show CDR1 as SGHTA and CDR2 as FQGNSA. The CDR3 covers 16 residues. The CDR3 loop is CASSLVSGTPGYEQYF. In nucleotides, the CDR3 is TGTGCCAGCAGCTTAGTGTCGGGAACCCCGGGCTACGAGCAGTACTTC.

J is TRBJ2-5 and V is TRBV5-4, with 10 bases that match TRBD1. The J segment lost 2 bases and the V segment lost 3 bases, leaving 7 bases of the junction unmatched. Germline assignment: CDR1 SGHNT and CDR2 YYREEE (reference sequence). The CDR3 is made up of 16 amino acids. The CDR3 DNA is TGTGCCAGCAGCTCCGGACAGGGGGTTGGACAAGAGACCCAGTACTTC. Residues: CASSSGQGVGQETQYF.

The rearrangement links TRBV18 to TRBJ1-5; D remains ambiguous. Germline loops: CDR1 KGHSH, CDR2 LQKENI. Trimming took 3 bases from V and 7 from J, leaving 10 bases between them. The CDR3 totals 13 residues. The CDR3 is CASSPSDTQPQHF. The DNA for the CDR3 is TGTGCCAGCTCACCCAGTGACACCCAGCCCCAGCATTTT. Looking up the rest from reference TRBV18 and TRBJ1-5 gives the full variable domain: NAGVMQNPRHLVRRRGQEARLRCSPMKGHSHVYWYRQLPEEGLKFMVYLQKENIIDESGMPKERFSAEFPKEGPSILRIQQVVRGDSAAYFCASSPSDTQPQHFGDGTRLSIL.

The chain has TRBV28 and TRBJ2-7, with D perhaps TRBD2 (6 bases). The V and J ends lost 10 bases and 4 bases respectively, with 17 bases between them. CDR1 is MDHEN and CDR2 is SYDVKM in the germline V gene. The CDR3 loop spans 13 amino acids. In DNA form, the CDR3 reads TGTGCCACCAGATTAGCGGAAACTTACGAGCAGTACTTC. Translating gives CATRLAETYEQYF. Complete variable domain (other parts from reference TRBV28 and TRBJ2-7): DVKVTQSSRYLVKRTGEKVFLECVQDMDHENMFWYRQDPGLGLRLIYFSYDVKMKEKGDIPEGYSVSREKKERFSLILESASTNQTSMYLCATRLAETYEQYFGPGTRLTVT.

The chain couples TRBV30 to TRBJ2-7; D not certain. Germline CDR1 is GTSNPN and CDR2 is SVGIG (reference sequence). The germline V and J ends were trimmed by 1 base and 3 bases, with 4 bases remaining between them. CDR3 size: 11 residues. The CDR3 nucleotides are TGTGCCTGGAGTGGCGGCTACGAGCAGTACTTC. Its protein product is CAWSGGYEQYF.

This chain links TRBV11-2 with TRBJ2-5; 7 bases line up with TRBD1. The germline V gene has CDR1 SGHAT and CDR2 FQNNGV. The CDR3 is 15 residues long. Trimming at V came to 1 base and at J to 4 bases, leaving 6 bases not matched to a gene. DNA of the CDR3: TGTGCCAGCAGCTTAGGAGGGGGCCAACGAGAGACCCAGTACTTC. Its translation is CASSLGGGQRETQYF.

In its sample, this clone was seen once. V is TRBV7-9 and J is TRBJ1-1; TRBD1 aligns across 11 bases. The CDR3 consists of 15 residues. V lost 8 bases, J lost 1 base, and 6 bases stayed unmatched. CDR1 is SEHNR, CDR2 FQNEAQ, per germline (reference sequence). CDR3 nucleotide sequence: TGTGCCAGCCAACCCGGGACAGGGGGGAACACTGAAGCTTTCTTT. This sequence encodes CASQPGTGGNTEAFF.

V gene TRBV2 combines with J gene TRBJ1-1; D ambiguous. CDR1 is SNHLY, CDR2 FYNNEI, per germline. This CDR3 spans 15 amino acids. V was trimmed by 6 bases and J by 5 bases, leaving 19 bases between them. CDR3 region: CASSPREAGWTEAFF. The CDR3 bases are TGTGCCAGCAGCCCCCGGGAGGCAGGTTGGACTGAAGCTTTCTTT.

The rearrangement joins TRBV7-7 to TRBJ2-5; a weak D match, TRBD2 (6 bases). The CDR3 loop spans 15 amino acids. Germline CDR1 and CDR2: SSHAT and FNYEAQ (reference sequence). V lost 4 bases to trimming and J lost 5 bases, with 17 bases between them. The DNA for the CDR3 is TGTGCCAGCAGCTCCCCGGGGCAGGGAGGCGAGACCCAGTACTTC. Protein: CASSSPGQGGETQYF.

CDR3 loop: CASGQGSTDTQYF. CDR3 bases: TGTGCCAGCGGCCAGGGTAGCACAGATACGCAGTATTTT. The rearrangement uses TRBV2 and TRBJ2-3, with a possible D match to TRBD1 (5 bases). In germline, CDR1 is SNHLY, CDR2 FYNNEI. This CDR3 has 13 amino acids. The germline V and J ends were trimmed by 8 bases and 0 bases, with 9 bases remaining between them.

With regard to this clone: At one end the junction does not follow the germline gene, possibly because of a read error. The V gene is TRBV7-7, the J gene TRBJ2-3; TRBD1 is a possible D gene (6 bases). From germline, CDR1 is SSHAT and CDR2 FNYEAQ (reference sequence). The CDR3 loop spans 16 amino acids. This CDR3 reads CASSFKPQGITDTQYF. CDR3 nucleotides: TGTGCTAGCAGCTTTAAACCACAGGGTATTACAGATACGCAGTATTTT.

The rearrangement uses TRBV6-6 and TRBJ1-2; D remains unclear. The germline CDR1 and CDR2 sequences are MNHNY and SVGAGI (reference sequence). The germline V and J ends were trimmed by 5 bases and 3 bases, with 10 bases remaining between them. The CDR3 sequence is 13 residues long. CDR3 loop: CASSQSDYYGYTF. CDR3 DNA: TGTGCCAGCAGTCAATCCGACTACTATGGCTACACCTTC.

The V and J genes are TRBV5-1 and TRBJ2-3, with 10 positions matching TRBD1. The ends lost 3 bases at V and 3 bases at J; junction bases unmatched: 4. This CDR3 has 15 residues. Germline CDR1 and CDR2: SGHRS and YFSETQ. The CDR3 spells CASSWGGQGTDTQYF. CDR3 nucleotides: TGCGCCAGCAGCTGGGGGGGACAGGGGACAGATACGCAGTATTTT.

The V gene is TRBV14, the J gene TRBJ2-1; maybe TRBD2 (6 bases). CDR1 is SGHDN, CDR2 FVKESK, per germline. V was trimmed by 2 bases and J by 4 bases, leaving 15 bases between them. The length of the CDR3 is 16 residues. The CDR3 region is CASSQSIAVSYNEQFF. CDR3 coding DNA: TGTGCCAGCAGCCAATCCATAGCGGTGAGTTACAATGAGCAGTTCTTC.

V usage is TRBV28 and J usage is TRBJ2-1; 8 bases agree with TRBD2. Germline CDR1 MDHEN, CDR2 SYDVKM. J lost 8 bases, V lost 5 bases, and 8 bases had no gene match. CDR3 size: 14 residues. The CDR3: CASSLPGGAYEQFF. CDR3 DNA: TGTGCCAGCAGTCTCCCCGGGGGGGCCTATGAGCAGTTCTTC.

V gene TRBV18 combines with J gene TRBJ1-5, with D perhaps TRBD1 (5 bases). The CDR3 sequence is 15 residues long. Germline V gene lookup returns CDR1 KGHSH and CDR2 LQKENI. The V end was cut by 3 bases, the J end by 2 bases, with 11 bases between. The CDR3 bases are TGTGCCAGCTCACCGGGAGGGGATGGCAATCAGCCCCAGCATTTT. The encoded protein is CASSPGGDGNQPQHF.

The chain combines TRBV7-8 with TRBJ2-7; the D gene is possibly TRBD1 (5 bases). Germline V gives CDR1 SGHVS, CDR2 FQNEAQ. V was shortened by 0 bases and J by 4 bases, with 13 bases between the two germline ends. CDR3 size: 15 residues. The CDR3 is CASSLAWPGQYEQYF. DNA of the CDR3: TGTGCCAGCAGCTTAGCGTGGCCAGGGCAGTACGAGCAGTACTTC. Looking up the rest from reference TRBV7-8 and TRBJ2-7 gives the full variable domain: GAGVSQSPRYKVAKRGQDVALRCDPISGHVSLFWYQQALGQGPEFLTYFQNEAQLDKSGLPSDRFFAERPEGSVSTLKIQRTQQEDSAVYLCASSLAWPGQYEQYFGPGTRLTVT.